A single sample gave rise to the 15 T cell receptor beta chains below, sequenced in a study of blood T cell repertoires in COVID-19 (dated by TCRdb to about 2020). Receptors were amplified or captured by the immunoSEQ multiplex PCR assay. This immuneACCESS table, as held by TCRdb, lists in-frame sequences with V and J called but not all clones. Of the missing ones, under half trace to an unresolved V gene in checked studies; the others have no known cause. Recorded for this sample are 250,000 to 300,000 clones; roughly 88% of them occurred a single time. The ten largest clones add up to more than 8.5% of the sample. The sample taken for sequencing was peripheral blood. These TCRs come from a woman in her seventies with COVID-19, enrolled during active disease.

The chain links TRBV9 to TRBJ2-2, with 12 bases fitting TRBD2. CDR3 length: 15 residues. CDR1 and CDR2 from the germline V gene are SGDLS and YYNGEE. J lost 6 bases, V lost 4 bases, and 4 bases had no gene match. The CDR3 region has the DNA TGTGCCAGCAGCCCTAGCGGGGGGGTCCCCGGGGAGCTGTTTTTT. Its protein product is CASSPSGGVPGELFF.

This chain links TRBV6-5 with TRBJ2-6; D gene uncertain. V was clipped by 7 bases and J by 0 bases, with 7 bases between them. Germline V gene sequence: CDR1 MNHEY, CDR2 SVGAGI. CDR3 size: 14 residues. The CDR3 region has the DNA TGTGCCAGCACCCCGAGCTCTGGGGCCAACGTCCTGACTTTC. It specifies CASTPSSGANVLTF.

A single count supports this clone. The chain couples TRBV11-2 to TRBJ2-5, with D possibly matching TRBD2 (6 bases). Germline lookup yields CDR1 SGHAT and CDR2 FQNNGV. Trimming cost V 5 bases and J 4 bases, with 20 bases left between them. CDR3 length: 16 residues. The CDR3 here is CASSRRGGSLGETQYF. The CDR3 coding sequence is TGTGCCAGCAGCCGGCGGGGTGGGAGTCTCGGAGAGACCCAGTACTTC. Drawing the rest from reference TRBV11-2 and TRBJ2-5, the complete variable domain is EAGVAQSPRYKIIEKRQSVAFWCNPISGHATLYWYQQILGQGPKLLIQFQNNGVVDDSQLPKDRFSAERLKGVDSTLKIQPAKLEDSAVYLCASSRRGGSLGETQYFGPGTRLLVL.

The chain has TRBV6-5 and TRBJ1-5; TRBD1 agrees at 7 bases. The CDR3 length is 13 residues. CDR1 MNHEY and CDR2 SVGAGI come from the germline V gene. V lost 7 bases, J lost 2 bases, and 2 bases stayed unmatched. The CDR3 sequence is CASKGAGNQPQHF. The DNA of the CDR3 is TGTGCCAGCAAGGGGGCTGGCAATCAGCCCCAGCATTTT.

This rearrangement joins TRBV4-1 to TRBJ2-5; 8 nucleotides agree with TRBD1. Trimming took 4 bases from V and 2 from J; bases not matched to a gene: 12. The CDR3 contains 17 residues. CDR1 is MGHRA and CDR2 is YSYEKL in the germline V gene. CDR3 DNA sequence: TGCGCCAGCAGCCCATACCGGACAGGGTCAGGGCAAGAGACCCAGTACTTC. Translation gives CASSPYRTGSGQETQYF.

The V gene is TRBV12-3 or TRBV12-4, the J gene TRBJ1-1; D remains unclear. Trimming took 3 bases from V and 1 from J, leaving 3 bases between them. This CDR3 is 12 amino acids long. CDR3 bases: TGTGCCAGCAGTTTTAGGAACACTGAAGCTTTCTTT. Protein product: CASSFRNTEAFF.

The chain has TRBV19 and TRBJ1-2, with 11 bases lining up with TRBD1. V was pared by 10 bases and J by 3 bases, with 10 bases of the junction left unmatched. The CDR3 extends over 15 amino acids. Germline loops: CDR1 LNHDA, CDR2 SQIVND (reference sequence). The CDR3 is CATGRRTGGDYGYTF. Here the CDR3 DNA reads TGTGCCACTGGCCGGAGGACAGGGGGCGACTATGGCTACACCTTC.

This clone has only a few counts. CDR3 loop: CASKSTGMYQETQYF. The CDR3 region has the DNA TGTGCCAGTAAATCGACAGGGATGTACCAAGAGACCCAGTACTTC. J is TRBJ2-5 and V is TRBV19; 7 bases are a match to TRBD1. Germline loops: CDR1 LNHDA, CDR2 SQIVND (reference sequence). The CDR3 contains 15 residues. The ends lost 7 bases at V and 0 bases at J; junction bases unmatched: 8.

This clone appeared once. A read error is possible here, since a much larger clone lies one base away. This same CDR3 is encoded by further DNA sequences in the sample. The rearrangement uses TRBV3-1 (or the pseudogene TRBV3-2) and TRBJ1-1; maybe TRBD1 (5 bases). The germline V and J ends were trimmed by 2 bases and 1 base, with 5 bases remaining between them. The CDR3 is made up of 13 amino acids. Germline V gives CDR1 LGHDT, CDR2 YNNKEL (reference sequence). The CDR3 DNA reads as TGTGCCAGCAGCCAACAGGGGAACACTGAAGCTTTCTTT. Translated: CASSQQGNTEAFF.

The rearrangement links TRBV13 to TRBJ2-3; D might be TRBD2 (6 bases). CDR3 length: 13 amino acids. Trimming removed 6 bases at V and 1 base at J, with 8 bases between. Germline-derived CDR1 and CDR2 are PRHDT and FYEKMQ (reference sequence). The CDR3 here is CASRGTGTDTQYF. The CDR3 coding sequence is TGTGCCAGCAGGGGGACTGGCACAGATACGCAGTATTTT.

This clone has just a few counts. The V and J genes are TRBV5-1 and TRBJ2-7; a weak D match, TRBD1 (6 bases). The CDR3 length is 14 residues. V dropped 0 bases and J dropped 3 bases, with 10 bases sitting between them. CDR1 is SGHRS, CDR2 YFSETQ, per germline. The DNA for the CDR3 is TGCGCCAGCAGCTTGGGACAGGAACTCTACGAGCAGTACTTC. Translated: CASSLGQELYEQYF.

V is TRBV28 and J is TRBJ1-5; 9 bases line up with TRBD1. Germline trimming cut 3 bases from V and 6 bases from J; bases unmatched to any gene: 3. There are 14 residues in the CDR3. Germline V gives CDR1 MDHEN, CDR2 SYDVKM. The CDR3: CASSFTGGGQPQHF. In nucleotides, the CDR3 is TGTGCCAGCAGTTTTACAGGGGGCGGTCAGCCCCAGCATTTT.

This clone was counted once. The chain recombines TRBV24-1 with TRBJ2-5; 11 bases are shared with TRBD1. Trimming cost V 4 bases and J 1 base; bases outside gene matches: 4. Germline V gives CDR1 KGHDR, CDR2 SFDVKD. CDR3 length equals 16 residues. This chain's CDR3 is CATSDAGTGGQETQYF. The CDR3 DNA sequence: TGTGCCACCAGTGACGCCGGGACAGGGGGCCAAGAGACCCAGTACTTC.

The V gene is TRBV13, the J gene TRBJ2-2, with 9 nucleotides matching TRBD1. The CDR3 has 16 amino acids. Germline lookup yields CDR1 PRHDT and CDR2 FYEKMQ (reference sequence). V dropped 5 bases and J dropped 5; count of bases not matched to a gene: 9. In DNA form, the CDR3 reads TGTGCCAGCAGCCCACCCGGGACAGGGCCTACCGGGGAGCTGTTTTTT. Translated: CASSPPGTGPTGELFF.

V is TRBV19 and J is TRBJ2-1; 9 bases fit TRBD2. Germline assignment: CDR1 LNHDA and CDR2 SQIVND (reference sequence). Unmatched junction bases numbered 9, after V lost 4 bases and J lost 2 bases. The CDR3 covers 17 residues. The CDR3 sequence is CASSTPSGIRTYNEQFF. The CDR3 bases are TGTGCCAGTAGTACCCCTAGCGGGATTAGAACCTACAATGAGCAGTTCTTC. Drawing the rest from reference TRBV19 and TRBJ2-1, the complete variable domain is DGGITQSPKYLFRKEGQNVTLSCEQNLNHDAMYWYRQDPGQGLRLIYYSQIVNDFQKGDIAEGYSVSREKKESFPLTVTSAQKNPTAFYLCASSTPSGIRTYNEQFFGPGTRLTVL.